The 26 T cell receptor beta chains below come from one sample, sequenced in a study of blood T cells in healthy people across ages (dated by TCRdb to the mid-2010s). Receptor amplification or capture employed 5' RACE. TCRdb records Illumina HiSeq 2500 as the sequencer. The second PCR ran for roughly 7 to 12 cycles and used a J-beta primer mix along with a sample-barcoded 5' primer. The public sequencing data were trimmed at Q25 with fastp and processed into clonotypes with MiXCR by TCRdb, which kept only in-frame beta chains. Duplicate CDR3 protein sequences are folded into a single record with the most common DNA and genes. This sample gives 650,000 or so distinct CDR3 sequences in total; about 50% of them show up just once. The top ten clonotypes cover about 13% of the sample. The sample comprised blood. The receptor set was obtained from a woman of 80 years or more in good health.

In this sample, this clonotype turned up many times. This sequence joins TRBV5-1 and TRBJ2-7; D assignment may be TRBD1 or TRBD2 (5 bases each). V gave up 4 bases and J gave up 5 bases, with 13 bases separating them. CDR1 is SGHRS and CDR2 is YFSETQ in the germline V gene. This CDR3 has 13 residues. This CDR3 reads CASSVQLGDEQYF. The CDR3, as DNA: TGCGCCAGCAGCGTTCAACTAGGGGACGAGCAGTACTTC.

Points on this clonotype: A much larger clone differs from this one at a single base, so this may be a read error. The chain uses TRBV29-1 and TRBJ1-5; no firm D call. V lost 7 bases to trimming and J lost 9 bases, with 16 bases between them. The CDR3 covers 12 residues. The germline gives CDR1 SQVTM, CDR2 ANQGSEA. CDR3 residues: CSAGVPGRPQHF. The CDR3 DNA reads TGCAGCGCCGGCGTCCCGGGTCGGCCCCAGCATTTT.

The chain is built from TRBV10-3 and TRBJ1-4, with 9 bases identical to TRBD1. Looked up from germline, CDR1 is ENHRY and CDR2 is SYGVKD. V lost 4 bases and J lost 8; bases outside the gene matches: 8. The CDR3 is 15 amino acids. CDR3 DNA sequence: TGTGCCATCAGTGCCCCGGACAGGGGAGAAGAAAAACTGTTTTTT. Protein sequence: CAISAPDRGEEKLFF.

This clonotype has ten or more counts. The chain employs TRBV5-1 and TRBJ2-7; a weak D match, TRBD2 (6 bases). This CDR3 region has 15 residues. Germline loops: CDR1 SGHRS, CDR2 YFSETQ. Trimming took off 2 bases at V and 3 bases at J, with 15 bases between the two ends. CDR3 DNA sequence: TGCGCCAGCAGCTTCGTAGGGGAGGTTTTCTACGAGCAGTACTTC. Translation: CASSFVGEVFYEQYF.

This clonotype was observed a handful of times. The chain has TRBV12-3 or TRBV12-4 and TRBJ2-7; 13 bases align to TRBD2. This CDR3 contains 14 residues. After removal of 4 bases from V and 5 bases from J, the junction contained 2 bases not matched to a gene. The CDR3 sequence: CASSSGTSGNEQYF. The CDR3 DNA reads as TGTGCCAGCAGTTCCGGGACTAGCGGGAACGAGCAGTACTTC.

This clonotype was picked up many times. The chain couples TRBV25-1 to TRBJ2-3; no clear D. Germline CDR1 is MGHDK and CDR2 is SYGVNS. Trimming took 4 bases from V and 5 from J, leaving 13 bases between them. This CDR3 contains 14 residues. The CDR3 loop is CASSAQGIRDTQYF. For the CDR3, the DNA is TGTGCCAGCAGTGCACAAGGGATTAGAGATACGCAGTATTTT.

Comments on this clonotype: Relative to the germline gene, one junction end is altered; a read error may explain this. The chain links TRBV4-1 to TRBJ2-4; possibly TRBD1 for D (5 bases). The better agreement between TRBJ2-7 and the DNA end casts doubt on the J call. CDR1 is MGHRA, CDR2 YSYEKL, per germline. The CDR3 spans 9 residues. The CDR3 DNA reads TGCCCCAGGGACTACGAGCAGTACTTC. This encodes CPRDYEQYF.

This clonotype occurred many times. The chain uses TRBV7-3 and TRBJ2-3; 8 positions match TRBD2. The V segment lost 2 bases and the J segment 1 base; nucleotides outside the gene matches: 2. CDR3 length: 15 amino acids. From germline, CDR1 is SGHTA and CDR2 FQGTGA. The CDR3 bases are TGTGCCAGCAGCTTATCGGGGGGGCGCACAGATACGCAGTATTTT. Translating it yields CASSLSGGRTDTQYF.

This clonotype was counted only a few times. CDR3 residues: CSVGGTDREKLFF. The DNA for the CDR3 is TGCAGCGTTGGGGGGACAGATAGAGAAAAACTGTTTTTT. The chain uses TRBV29-1 and TRBJ1-4, with 7 positions matching TRBD1. V lost 4 bases to trimming and J lost 8 bases; unmatched junction nucleotides: 7. CDR3 size: 13 residues. From germline, CDR1 is SQVTM and CDR2 ANQGSEA.

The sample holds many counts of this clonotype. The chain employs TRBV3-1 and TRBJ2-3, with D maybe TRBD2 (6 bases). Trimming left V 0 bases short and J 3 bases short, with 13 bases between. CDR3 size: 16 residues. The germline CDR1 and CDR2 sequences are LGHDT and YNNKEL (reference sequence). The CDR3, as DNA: TGTGCCAGCAGCCAAGATAAGCTAGCGCCGACAGATACGCAGTATTTT. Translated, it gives CASSQDKLAPTDTQYF.

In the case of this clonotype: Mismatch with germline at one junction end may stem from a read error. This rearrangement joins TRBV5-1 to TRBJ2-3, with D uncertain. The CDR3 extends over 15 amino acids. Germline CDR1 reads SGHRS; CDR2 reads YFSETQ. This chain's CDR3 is CTSTLTLLGTNTQYF. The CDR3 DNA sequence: TGCACCAGCACCTTGACACTCCTCGGAACCAATACGCAGTATTTT.

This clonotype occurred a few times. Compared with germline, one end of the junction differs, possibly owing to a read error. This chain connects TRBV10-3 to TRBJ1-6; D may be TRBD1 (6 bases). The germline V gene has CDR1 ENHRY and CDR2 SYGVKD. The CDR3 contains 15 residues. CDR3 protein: CTITPGAGVSSPLHF. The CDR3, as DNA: TGTACCATCACCCCTGGGGCAGGGGTTAGTTCACCCCTCCACTTT.

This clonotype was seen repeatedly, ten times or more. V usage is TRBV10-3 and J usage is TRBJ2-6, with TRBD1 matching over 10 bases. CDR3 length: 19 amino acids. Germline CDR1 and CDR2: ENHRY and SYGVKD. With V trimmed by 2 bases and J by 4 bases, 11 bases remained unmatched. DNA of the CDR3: TGTGCCATCAGTGAGACACGGGACAGGGGCATCTTCGGGGCCAACGTCCTGACTTTC. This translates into CAISETRDRGIFGANVLTF.

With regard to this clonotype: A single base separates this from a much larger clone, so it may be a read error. The CDR3 is CASGRATTYNEQYF. The DNA of the CDR3 is TGTGCCAGCGGTCGGGCTACCACTTACAATGAGCAGTACTTC. V usage is TRBV9 and J usage is TRBJ2-7; D unresolved. Germline loops: CDR1 SGDLS, CDR2 YYNGEE. V shed 7 bases and J shed 7 bases, with 21 bases lying between them. CDR3 size: 14 residues. Supplemented by reference TRBV9 and TRBJ2-7, the full variable domain reads DSGVTQTPKHLITATGQRVTLRCSPRSGDLSVYWYQQSLDQGLQFLIQYYNGEERAKGNILERFSAQQFPDLHSELNLSSLELGDSALYFCASGRATTYNEQYFGPGTRLTVT.

The CDR3 DNA is TGCAGCGTTGAAGATAGGTTGAAGGGGTACCAAGAGACCCAGTACTTC. Translation gives CSVEDRLKGYQETQYF. The chain couples TRBV29-1 to TRBJ2-5; a weak D match, TRBD1 (5 bases). Germline assignment: CDR1 SQVTM and CDR2 ANQGSEA. Trimming cost V 0 bases and J 0 bases, with 14 bases left between them. The CDR3 spans 16 residues. The full variable domain, in which reference TRBV29-1 and TRBJ2-5 provide the parts outside the CDR3, is SAVISQKPSRDICQRGTSLTIQCQVDSQVTMMFWYRQQPGQSLTLIATANQGSEATYESGFVIDKFPISRPNLTFSTLTVSNMSPEDSSIYLCSVEDRLKGYQETQYFGPGTRLLVL.

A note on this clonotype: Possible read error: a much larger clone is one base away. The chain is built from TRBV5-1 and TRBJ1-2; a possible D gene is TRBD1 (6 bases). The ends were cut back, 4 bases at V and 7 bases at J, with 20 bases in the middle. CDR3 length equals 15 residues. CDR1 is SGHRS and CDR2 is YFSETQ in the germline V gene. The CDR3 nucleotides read TGCGCCAGCAGCCCCCAACAGGGCAGAGACTGTGGCTACACCTTC. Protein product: CASSPQQGRDCGYTF.

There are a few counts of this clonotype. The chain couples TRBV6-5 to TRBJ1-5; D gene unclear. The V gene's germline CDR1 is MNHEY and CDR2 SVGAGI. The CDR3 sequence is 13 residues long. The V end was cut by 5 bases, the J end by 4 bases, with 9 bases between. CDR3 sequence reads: CASSDQRNQPQHF. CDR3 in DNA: TGTGCCAGCAGTGACCAGAGGAATCAGCCCCAGCATTTT.

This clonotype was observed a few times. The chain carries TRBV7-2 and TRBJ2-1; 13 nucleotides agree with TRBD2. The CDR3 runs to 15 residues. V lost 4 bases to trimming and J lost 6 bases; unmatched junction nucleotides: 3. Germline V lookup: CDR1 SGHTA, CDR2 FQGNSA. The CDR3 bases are TGTGCCAGCAGCTATACTAGCGGGAGGGTCAATGAGCAGTTCTTC. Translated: CASSYTSGRVNEQFF.

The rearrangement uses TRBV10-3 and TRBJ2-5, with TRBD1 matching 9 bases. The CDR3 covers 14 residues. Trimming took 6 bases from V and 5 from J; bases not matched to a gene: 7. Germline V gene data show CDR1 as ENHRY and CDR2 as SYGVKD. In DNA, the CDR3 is TGTGCCATCAGAGACAGGGGGGCAGGGGAGACCCAGTACTTC. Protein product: CAIRDRGAGETQYF.

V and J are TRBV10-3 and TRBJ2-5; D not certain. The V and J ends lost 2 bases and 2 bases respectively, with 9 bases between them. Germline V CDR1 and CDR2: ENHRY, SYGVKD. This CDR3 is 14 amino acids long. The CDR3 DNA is TGTGCCATCAGTGAGGCTGCGCAACAAGAGACCCAGTACTTC. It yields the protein CAISEAAQQETQYF.

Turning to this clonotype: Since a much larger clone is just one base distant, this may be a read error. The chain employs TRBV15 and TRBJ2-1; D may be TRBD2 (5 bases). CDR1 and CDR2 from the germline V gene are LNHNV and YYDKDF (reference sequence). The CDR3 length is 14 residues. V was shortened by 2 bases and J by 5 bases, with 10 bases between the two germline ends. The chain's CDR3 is CATSRINGDNEQFF. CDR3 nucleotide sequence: TGTGCCACCAGCAGAATAAACGGGGACAATGAGCAGTTCTTC. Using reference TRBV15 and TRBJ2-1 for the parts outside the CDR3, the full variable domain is DAMVIQNPRYQVTQFGKPVTLSCSQTLNHNVMYWYQQKSSQAPKLLFHYYDKDFNNEADTPDNFQSRRPNTSFCFLDIRSPGLGDTAMYLCATSRINGDNEQFFGPGTRLTVL.

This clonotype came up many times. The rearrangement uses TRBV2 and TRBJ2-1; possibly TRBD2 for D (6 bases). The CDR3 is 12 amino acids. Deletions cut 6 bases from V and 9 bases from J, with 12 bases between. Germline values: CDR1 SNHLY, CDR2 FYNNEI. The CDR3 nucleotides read TGTGCCAGCAGGGTCGGGGGAGGTGAGCAGTTCTTC. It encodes CASRVGGGEQFF.

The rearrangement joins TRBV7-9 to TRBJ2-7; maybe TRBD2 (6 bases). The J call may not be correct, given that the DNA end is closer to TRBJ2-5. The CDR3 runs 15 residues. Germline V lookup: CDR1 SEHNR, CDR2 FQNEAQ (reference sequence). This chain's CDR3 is CASSLAASSGGTQYF. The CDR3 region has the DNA TGTGCCAGCAGCTTAGCGGCGTCCTCCGGGGGGACCCAGTACTTC.

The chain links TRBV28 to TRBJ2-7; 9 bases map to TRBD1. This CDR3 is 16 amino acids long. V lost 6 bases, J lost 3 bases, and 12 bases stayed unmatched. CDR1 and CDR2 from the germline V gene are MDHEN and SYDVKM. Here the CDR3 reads CASSFTLWDRDYEQYF. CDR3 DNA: TGTGCCAGCAGCTTCACCCTATGGGACAGGGACTACGAGCAGTACTTC.

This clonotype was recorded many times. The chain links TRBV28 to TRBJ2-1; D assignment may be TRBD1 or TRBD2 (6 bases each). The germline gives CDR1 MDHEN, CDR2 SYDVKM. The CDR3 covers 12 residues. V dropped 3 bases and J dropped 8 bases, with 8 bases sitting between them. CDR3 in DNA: TGTGCCAGCAGTTTGGGGGGCTATGAGCAGTTCTTC. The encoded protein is CASSLGGYEQFF.

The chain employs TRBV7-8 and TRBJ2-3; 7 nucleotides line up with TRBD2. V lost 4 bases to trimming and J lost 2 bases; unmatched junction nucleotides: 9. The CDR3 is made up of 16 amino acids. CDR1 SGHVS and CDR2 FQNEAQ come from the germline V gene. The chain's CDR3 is CASSSYRSGATDTQYF. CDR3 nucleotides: TGTGCCAGCAGCTCTTACCGGAGCGGGGCCACAGATACGCAGTATTTT.